Sequencing of this TCR beta chain was carried out in a study of CD8+ T cells in alopecia areata. Germline V gene data show CDR1 as MNHNS and CDR2 as SASEGT. V was clipped by 6 bases and J by 4 bases; unmatched bases: 8. The CDR3 is made up of 15 amino acids. As to treatment: oral pan-JAK inhibitor, 5-10 mg twice daily. The study's findings and limits: More clonal than normal scalp was lesional scalp, particularly alopecia totalis/universalis. TCRs were shared less clearly across patients than in mice, possibly for HLA-related reasons. Scalp clonality dropped significantly under tofacitinib, as did expanded CD8+ top-100 clones.

This clone occurred a few times. The target antigen is unknown. RNA was isolated and reverse transcribed to cDNA, the sequencing template. Produced via immunoSEQ multiplex PCR; TCRdb's table is partial and in-frame only. The sample holds about 120,000 clones, around 53% seen once. The chain is built from TRBV6-1 and TRBJ2-7, with 11 bases aligning to TRBD2. Sequenced material: CD4+ T cells sorted from blood, taken at week 4, from a patient treated with tofacitinib. This clonotype was sampled from a human donor with alopecia areata. CDR3 amino acids: CASRLGLAGRYEQYF. DNA of the CDR3: TGTGCCAGCAGACTCGGACTAGCGGGTCGATACGAGCAGTACTTC.